The entry that follows covers one TCR beta chain sequence. This specimen comes from a study of cytomegalovirus exposure and HLA in healthy donors. Profiled with immunoSEQ multiplex PCR; TCRdb holds only in-frame clones, not every one. The table has about 160,000 clones, 95% to 96% seen once. Germline V gives CDR1 SGDLS, CDR2 YYNGEE. The length of the CDR3 is 15 residues. Unmatched junction bases numbered 6, after V lost 0 bases and J lost 8 bases. This receptor was taken from a woman under 30 in good health and CMV-seronegative. The sequenced sample was PBMCs. The chain employs TRBV9 and TRBJ2-1, with TRBD2 matching over 9 bases. As DNA, the CDR3 is TGTGCCAGCAGCGTAGTGACTAGCGGCGGAGATGAGCAGTTCTTC. It is translated as CASSVVTSGGDEQFF. Full variable domain (missing parts from reference TRBV9 and TRBJ2-1): DSGVTQTPKHLITATGQRVTLRCSPRSGDLSVYWYQQSLDQGLQFLIQYYNGEERAKGNILERFSAQQFPDLHSELNLSSLELGDSALYFCASSVVTSGGDEQFFGPGTRLTVL.